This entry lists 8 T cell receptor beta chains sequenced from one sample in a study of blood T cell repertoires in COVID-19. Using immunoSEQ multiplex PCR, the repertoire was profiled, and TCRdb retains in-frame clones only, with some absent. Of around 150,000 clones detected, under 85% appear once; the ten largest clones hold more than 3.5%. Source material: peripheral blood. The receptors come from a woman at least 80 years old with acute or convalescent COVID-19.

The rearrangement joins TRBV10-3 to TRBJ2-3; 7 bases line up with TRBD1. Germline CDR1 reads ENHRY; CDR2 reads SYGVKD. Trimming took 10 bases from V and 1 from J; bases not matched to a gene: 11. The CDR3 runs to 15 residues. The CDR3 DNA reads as TGTGCCACCGCAGGGGGAATTAAGGGCACAGATACGCAGTATTTT. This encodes CATAGGIKGTDTQYF.

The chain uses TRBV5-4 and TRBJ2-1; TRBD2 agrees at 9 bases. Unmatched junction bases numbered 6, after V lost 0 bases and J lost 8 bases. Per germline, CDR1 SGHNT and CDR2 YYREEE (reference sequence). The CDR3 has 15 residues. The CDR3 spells CASSLASGIIDEQFF. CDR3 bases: TGTGCCAGCAGCTTGGCTAGCGGGATTATCGATGAGCAGTTCTTC.

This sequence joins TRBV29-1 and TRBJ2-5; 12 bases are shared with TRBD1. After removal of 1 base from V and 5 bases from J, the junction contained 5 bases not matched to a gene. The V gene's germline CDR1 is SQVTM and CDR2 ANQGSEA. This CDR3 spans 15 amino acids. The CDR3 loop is CSVEVGQGAHETQYF. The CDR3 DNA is TGCAGCGTTGAAGTGGGACAGGGGGCCCACGAGACCCAGTACTTC.

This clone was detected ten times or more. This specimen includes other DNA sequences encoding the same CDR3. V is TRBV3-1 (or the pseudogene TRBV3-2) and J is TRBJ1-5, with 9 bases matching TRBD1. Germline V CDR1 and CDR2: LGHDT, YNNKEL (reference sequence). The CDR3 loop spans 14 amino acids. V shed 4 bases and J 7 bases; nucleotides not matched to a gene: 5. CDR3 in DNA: TGTGCCAGCAGCCCGACAGGGGGAGGGCAGCCCCAGCATTTT. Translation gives CASSPTGGGQPQHF.

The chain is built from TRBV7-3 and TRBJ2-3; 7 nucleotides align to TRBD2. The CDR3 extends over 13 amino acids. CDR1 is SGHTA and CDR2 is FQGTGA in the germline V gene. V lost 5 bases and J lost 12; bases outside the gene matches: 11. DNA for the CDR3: TGTGCCAGCAGCCGGACTAGTGGAGGGAGTCAGTATTTT. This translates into CASSRTSGGSQYF.

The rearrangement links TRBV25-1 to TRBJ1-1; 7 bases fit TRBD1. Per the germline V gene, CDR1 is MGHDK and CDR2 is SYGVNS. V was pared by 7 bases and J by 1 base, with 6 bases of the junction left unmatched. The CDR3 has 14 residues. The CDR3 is CASIPTGRNTEAFF. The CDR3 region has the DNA TGTGCCAGCATTCCGACAGGGCGGAACACTGAAGCTTTCTTT.

CDR3 amino acids: CASSLIGGDQPQHF. CDR3 in DNA: TGCGCCAGCAGCTTGATAGGGGGGGATCAGCCCCAGCATTTT. The chain carries TRBV5-1 and TRBJ1-5; the D gene is possibly TRBD1 (6 bases). The CDR3 length is 14 residues. Per the germline V gene, CDR1 is SGHRS and CDR2 is YFSETQ. V was trimmed by 1 base and J by 5 bases, leaving 10 bases between them.

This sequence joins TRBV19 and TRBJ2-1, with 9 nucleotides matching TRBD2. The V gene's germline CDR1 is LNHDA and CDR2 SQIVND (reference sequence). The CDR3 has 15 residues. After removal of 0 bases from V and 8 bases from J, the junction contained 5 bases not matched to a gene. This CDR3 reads CASSIDLAGGDEQFF. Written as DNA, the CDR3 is TGTGCCAGTAGTATAGATCTGGCGGGAGGGGATGAGCAGTTCTTC.